Listed below are T cell receptor beta chains from one sample, sequenced in a study of T cell changes during pregnancy in multiple sclerosis. Profiled with immunoSEQ multiplex PCR; TCRdb holds only in-frame clones, not every one. The data contain about 59,000 clones, around 94% of them singletons. The input for sequencing was CD8+ T cells from peripheral blood mononuclear cells, taken after pregnancy. The receptors were sampled from a female donor with multiple sclerosis, enrolled in a pregnancy study. Both conserved end residues are part of each CDR3. D genes are given only for firm matches.

j_gene: TRBJ2-1; v_gene: TRBV7-6; d_gene: TRBD2; CDR3aa: CASSLARAGLAGYNEQFF; CDR3nt: TGTGCCAGCAGCTTAGCAAGGGCGGGACTAGCGGGCTACAATGAGCAGTTCTTC
j_gene: TRBJ2-7; v_gene: TRBV4-2; d_gene: TRBD2; CDR3aa: CASSPETSGRVPEQYF; CDR3nt: TGTGCCAGCAGCCCGGAAACTAGCGGGAGGGTCCCCGAGCAGTACTTC
j_gene: TRBJ2-3; v_gene: TRBV9; d_gene: TRBD2; CDR3aa: CASSVGTSGTDTQYF; CDR3nt: TGTGCCAGCAGCGTAGGGACTAGCGGCACAGATACGCAGTATTTT
j_gene: TRBJ2-7; v_gene: TRBV27; d_gene: .; CDR3aa: CASSFLRATYEQYF; CDR3nt: TGTGCCAGCAGTTTTCTGAGGGCAACCTACGAGCAGTACTTC
j_gene: TRBJ2-5; v_gene: TRBV9; d_gene: .; CDR3aa: CASSTSLGGQETQYF; CDR3nt: TGTGCCAGCAGCACTAGCTTGGGGGGACAAGAGACCCAGTACTTC
j_gene: TRBJ1-1; v_gene: TRBV5-1; d_gene: .; CDR3aa: CASSFDRSLNTEAFF; CDR3nt: TGCGCCAGCAGCTTTGACAGGAGCCTGAACACTGAAGCTTTCTTT
j_gene: TRBJ2-5; v_gene: TRBV5-1; d_gene: .; CDR3aa: CASSLRGSGALIQETQYF; CDR3nt: TGCGCCAGCAGCTTGAGGGGGTCCGGGGCCCTAATACAAGAGACCCAGTACTTC
j_gene: TRBJ2-2; v_gene: TRBV7-6; d_gene: TRBD2; CDR3aa: CASSPGRVGELFF; CDR3nt: TGTGCCAGCAGCCCCGGGAGGGTTGGGGAGCTGTTTTTT
j_gene: TRBJ2-7; v_gene: TRBV30; d_gene: .; CDR3aa: CAWSASRVYEQYF; CDR3nt: TGTGCCTGGAGTGCCTCACGGGTCTACGAGCAGTACTTC
j_gene: TRBJ2-2; v_gene: TRBV9; d_gene: .; CDR3aa: CASKGGDTGELFF; CDR3nt: TGTGCCAGCAAAGGAGGAGACACCGGGGAGCTGTTTTTT